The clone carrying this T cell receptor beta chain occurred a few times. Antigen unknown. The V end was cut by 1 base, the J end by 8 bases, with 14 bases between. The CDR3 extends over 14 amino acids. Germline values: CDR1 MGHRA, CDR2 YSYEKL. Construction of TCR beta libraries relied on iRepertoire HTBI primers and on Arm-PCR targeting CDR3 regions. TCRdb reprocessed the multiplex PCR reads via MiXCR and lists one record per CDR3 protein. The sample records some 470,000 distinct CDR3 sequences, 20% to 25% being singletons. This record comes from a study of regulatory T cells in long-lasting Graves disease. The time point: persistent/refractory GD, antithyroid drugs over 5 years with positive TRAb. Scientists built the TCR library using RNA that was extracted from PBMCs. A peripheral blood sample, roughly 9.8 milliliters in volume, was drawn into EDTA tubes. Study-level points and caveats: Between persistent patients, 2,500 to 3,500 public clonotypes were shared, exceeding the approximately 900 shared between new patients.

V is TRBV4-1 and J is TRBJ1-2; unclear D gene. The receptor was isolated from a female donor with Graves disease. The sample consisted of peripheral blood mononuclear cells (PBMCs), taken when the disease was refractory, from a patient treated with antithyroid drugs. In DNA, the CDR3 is TGCGCCAGCAGCCAAGGGACGGTAACCCCCGGCTACACCTTC. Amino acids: CASSQGTVTPGYTF.